This T cell receptor (beta chain) is drawn from a study of blood T cell repertoires in COVID-19. Study details: Samples came from the United States, Italy and Spain, spanning acute and convalescent COVID-19. Sample material is recorded as cDNA or gDNA derived from T cells, B-cell-depleted T cells, or PBMCs.

Libraries were prepared by immunoSEQ multiplex PCR; TCRdb keeps only in-frame clonotypes and omits some of them. Here the sample spans some 150,000 clones, 80% to 90% being singletons. Those enrolled in Seattle joined during active infection and were followed longitudinally afterward. The CDR3 extends over 14 amino acids. Germline V gene data show CDR1 as WSHSY and CDR2 as SAAADI. Trimming took 7 bases from V and 0 from J, leaving 10 bases between them. Sequencing was done on a sample of peripheral blood. The receptor's source is a woman between 55 and 75 years old with COVID-19, enrolled during active disease. V and J are TRBV10-2 and TRBJ2-1, with TRBD2 as a possible D gene (5 bases). CDR3 bases: TGCGCCAGCAAGCAGCGGAACTCCTACAATGAGCAGTTCTTC. This translates into CASKQRNSYNEQFF.